This entry describes one T cell receptor (beta chain). The sample holds one count of this clone. Its cognate antigen has yet to be identified. No base-level quality is on record; no much larger clone is a single base apart. The treatment or condition label corresponds to: roughly 18 received Ad26.COV2.S at low or high dose, single or two shots; roughly 5 received placebo; per-sample allocation not given. Repertoires of vaccine and placebo recipients were sequenced from samples collected on day 63 after the first injection. Cohort 1b enrolled 25 or so adults aged 18-55 years at a single site in Boston, USA, between 29 July and 7 August 2020. Ad26.COV2.S consisted of a replication-incompetent adenovirus type 26 vector by which a prefusion-stabilized SARS-CoV-2 spike protein from the original Wuhan strain was expressed. The source of the sample is a study of Ad26.COV2.S vaccination and SARS-CoV-2 variants (dated by TCRdb to about 2021). Describing the broader study: Vaccine-arm donors came from COV1001, a multicentre, randomized, double-blind, placebo-controlled phase I-IIa trial of Ad26.COV2.S in healthy adults. The specificity and breadth of SARS-CoV-2-reactive T cell receptors after Ad26.COV2.S vaccination were assessed by TCRbeta repertoire sequencing. Ad26.COV2.S was given intramuscularly at 5x10^10 or 1x10^11 viral particles, as a single shot or as two shots 56 days apart. Trial participants were randomized into five groups of five, in which low-dose or high-dose Ad26.COV2.S was given once or twice, or placebo was given on both occasions. Throughout the experiments and outcome assessment, investigators stayed blinded to trial group allocation. A total of about 30 samples were included in the TCR-sequenced set, comprising around 19 Ad26.COV2.S vaccine recipients, 5 placebo recipients and 8 SARS-CoV-2 convalescent individuals. The investigation overall reported the following: After vaccination, substantial breadth of spike-specific CD8+ and CD4+ T cell responses was reported. The study lacked the statistical power to compare responses across vaccine doses or regimens. It was noted by the authors that total T cell responses may have been underestimated by the TCR breadth and depth analyses. Ad26.COV2.S recipients had higher spike-specific TCR breadth than placebo recipients (P = 0.0014). Comparable non-spike TCR breadth was observed between vaccine and placebo recipients, consistent with only spike being contained in the vaccine.

The germline V gene (reference sequence) yields MNHEY for CDR1 and SMNVEV for CDR2. Between the V and J ends, shortened by 3 bases and 4 bases respectively, the junction contains 16 bases. Including cysteine and phenylalanine, the CDR3 has 15 amino acids. Only the CDR3 portion is preserved as DNA: 45 bases, with reading frame beginning at the first base. The immunoSEQ Assay was used to sequence TCRbeta CDR3 regions. After extraction, genomic DNA underwent amplification by bias-controlled multiplex PCR, followed by high-throughput sequencing. As for the original processing: To quantify the absolute abundance of each unique TCRbeta CDR3 region, sequences were collapsed and filtered. Usable DNA was measured by amplifying reference genes present in all nucleated cells, and TCRbeta template counts were normalized to that usable DNA to estimate T cell fraction. Repertoire TCRs were annotated as SARS-CoV-2-specific by exact matching of V gene, CDR3 amino acid sequence and J gene to a known reactive TCR set. The reference SARS-CoV-2 TCR set came from MIRA and was filtered for enrichment in COVID-19-positive ImmuneCODE repertoires, removing public or cross-reactive TCRs. Drawing on the MIRA antigens, annotated TCRs were analysed further at the level of specific ORF or position within ORF. Breadth was defined as the number of annotated unique rearrangements divided by the total number of unique productive rearrangements, and depth was defined as the summed frequency of the annotated unique rearrangements. TCR breadth was compared between groups using two-sided Wilcoxon rank-sum tests. In TCRdb, the immuneACCESS table is reduced to in-frame sequences with V and J assigned. These tables do not hold every clone; where another copy was compared, an unresolved V gene accounts for under half, and the others remain unexplained. The V and J calls and clone size come from that table; D and trimming were worked out from the DNA. Recorded for this sample are about 350,000 clones; 75% to 90% of them occurred a single time. The ten largest clones take up around 11% of the sample.

This specimen consisted of peripheral blood, obtained in a trial of Ad26.COV2.S vaccine versus placebo. Recombination connected TRBV27 to TRBJ2-7; TRBD1 is a possible D gene, resting on 5 matching bases. The clonotype originates from a person aged 18-65 years who received the Ad26.COV2.S COVID-19 vaccine or a placebo. The DNA is as follows: TGTGCCAGCAGTTTGGACCCTACAGGAGTATACGAGCAGTACTTC. This encodes CASSLDPTGVYEQYF.